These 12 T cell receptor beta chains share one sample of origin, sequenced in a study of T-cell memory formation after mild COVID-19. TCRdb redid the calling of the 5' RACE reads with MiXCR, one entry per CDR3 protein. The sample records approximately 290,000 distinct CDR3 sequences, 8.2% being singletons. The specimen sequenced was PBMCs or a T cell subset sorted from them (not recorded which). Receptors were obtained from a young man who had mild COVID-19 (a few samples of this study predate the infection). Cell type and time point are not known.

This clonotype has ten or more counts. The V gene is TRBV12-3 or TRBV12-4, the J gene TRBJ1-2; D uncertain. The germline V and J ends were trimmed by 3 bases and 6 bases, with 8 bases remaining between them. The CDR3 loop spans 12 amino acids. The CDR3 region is CASSFTANGYTF. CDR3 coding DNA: TGTGCCAGCAGTTTCACGGCGAATGGCTACACCTTC.

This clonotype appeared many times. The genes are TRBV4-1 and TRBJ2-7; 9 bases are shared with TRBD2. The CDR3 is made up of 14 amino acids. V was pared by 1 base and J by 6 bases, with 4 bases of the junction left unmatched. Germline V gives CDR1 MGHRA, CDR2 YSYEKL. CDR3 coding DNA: TGCGCCAGCAGCCAAGGAGAACTAGCGGGCGAGCAGTACTTC. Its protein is CASSQGELAGEQYF.

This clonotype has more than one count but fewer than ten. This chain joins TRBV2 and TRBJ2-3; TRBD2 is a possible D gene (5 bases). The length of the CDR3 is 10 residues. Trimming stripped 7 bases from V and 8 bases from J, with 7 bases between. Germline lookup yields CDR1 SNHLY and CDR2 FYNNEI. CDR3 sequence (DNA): TGTGCCAGCAAGGCGGGTACGCAGTATTTT. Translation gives CASKAGTQYF.

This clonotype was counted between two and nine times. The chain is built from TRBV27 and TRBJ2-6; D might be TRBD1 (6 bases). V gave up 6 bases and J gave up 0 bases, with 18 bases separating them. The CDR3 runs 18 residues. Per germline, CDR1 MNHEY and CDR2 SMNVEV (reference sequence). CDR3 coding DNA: TGTGCCAGCAGCCCTCTTCGGACAGTAAGCTCTGGGGCCAACGTCCTGACTTTC. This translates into CASSPLRTVSSGANVLTF.

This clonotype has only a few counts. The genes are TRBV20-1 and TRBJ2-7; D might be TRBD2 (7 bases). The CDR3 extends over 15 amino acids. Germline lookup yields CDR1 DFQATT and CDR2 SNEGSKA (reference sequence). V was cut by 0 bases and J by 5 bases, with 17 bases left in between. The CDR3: CSARDRKRGGNEQYF. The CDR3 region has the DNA TGCAGTGCTAGAGATCGAAAGAGGGGGGGCAACGAGCAGTACTTC.

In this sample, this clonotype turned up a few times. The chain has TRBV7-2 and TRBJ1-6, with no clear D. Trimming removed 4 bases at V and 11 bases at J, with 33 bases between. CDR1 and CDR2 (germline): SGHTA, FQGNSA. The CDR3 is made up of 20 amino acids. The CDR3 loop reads CASSSYTPRTVRAPGAPLHF. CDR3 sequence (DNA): TGTGCCAGCAGCTCTTATACCCCCCGTACCGTCCGGGCCCCAGGAGCACCCCTCCACTTT. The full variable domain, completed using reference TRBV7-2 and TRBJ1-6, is GAGVSQSPSNKVTEKGKDVELRCDPISGHTALYWYRQSLGQGLEFLIYFQGNSAPDKSGLPSDRFSAERTGGSVSTLTIQRTQQEDSAVYLCASSSYTPRTVRAPGAPLHFGNGTRLTVT.

CDR3 protein: CASSPRSAGGGEQYF. The CDR3 DNA reads as TGTGCCAGCAGCCCACGAAGTGCGGGGGGGGGCGAGCAGTACTTC. The chain combines TRBV7-9 with TRBJ2-7, with 9 positions matching TRBD2. The CDR3 runs 15 residues. In germline, CDR1 is SEHNR, CDR2 FQNEAQ (reference sequence). The V and J ends lost 5 bases and 6 bases, in that order; junction bases with no gene match: 11.

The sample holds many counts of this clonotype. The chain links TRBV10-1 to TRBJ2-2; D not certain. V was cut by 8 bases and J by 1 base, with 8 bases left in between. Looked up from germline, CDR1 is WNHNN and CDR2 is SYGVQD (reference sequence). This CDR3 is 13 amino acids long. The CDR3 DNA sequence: TGCGCCAGCCAAGACTTGAACACCGGGGAGCTGTTTTTT. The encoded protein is CASQDLNTGELFF.

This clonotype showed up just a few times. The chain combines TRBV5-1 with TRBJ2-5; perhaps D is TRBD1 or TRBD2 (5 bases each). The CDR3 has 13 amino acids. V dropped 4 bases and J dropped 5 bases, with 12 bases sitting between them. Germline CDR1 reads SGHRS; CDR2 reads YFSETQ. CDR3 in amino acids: CASSPPWGETQYF. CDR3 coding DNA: TGCGCCAGCAGCCCCCCCTGGGGGGAGACCCAGTACTTC.

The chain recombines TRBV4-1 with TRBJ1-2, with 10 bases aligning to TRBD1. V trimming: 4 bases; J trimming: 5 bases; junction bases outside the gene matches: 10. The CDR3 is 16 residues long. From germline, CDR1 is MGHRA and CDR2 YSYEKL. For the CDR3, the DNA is TGCGCCAGCAGCCTCTTCGCTGACAGGGGGCCATATGGCTACACCTTC. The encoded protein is CASSLFADRGPYGYTF.

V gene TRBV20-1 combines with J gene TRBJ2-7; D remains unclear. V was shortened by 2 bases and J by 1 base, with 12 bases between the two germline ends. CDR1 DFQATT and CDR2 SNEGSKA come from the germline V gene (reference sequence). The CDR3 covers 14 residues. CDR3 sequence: CSARSQLNSYEQYF. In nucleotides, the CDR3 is TGCAGTGCTAGAAGTCAGCTTAATTCCTACGAGCAGTACTTC.

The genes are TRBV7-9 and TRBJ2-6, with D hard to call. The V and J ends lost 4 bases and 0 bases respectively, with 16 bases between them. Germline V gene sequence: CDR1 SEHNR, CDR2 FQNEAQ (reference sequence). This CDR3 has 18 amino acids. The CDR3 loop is CASSSPFRTYSGANVLTF. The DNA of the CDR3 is TGTGCCAGCAGCTCACCCTTTCGGACGTACTCTGGGGCCAACGTCCTGACTTTC.